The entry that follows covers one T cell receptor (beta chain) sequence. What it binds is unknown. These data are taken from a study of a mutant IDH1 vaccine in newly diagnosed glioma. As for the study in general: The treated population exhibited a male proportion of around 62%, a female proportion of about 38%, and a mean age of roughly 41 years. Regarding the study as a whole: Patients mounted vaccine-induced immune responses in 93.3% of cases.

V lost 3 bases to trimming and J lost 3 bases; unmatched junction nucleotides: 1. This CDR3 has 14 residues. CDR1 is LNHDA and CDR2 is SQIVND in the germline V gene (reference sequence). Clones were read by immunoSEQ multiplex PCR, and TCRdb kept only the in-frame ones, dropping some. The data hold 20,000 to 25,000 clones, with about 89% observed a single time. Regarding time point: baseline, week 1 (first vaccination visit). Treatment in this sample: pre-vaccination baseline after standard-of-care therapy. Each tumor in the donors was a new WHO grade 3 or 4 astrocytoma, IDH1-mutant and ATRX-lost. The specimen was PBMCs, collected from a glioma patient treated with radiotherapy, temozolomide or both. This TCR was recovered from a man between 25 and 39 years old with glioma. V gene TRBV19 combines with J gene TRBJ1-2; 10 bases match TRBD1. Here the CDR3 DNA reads TGTGCCAGTAGTATGGGGACAGGGGACTATGGCTACACCTTC. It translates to CASSMGTGDYGYTF.